These 13 T cell receptor beta chains originate from one sample sequenced in a study of T cell responses to AZD1222 COVID-19 vaccine (dated by TCRdb to about 2021). Libraries were built with the immunoSEQ multiplex PCR assay. TCRdb's version of the immuneACCESS table is confined to in-frame rearrangements and falls short of the full clone set. An unresolved V gene accounts for under half of the shortfall where checked; the remainder is of unknown origin. The sample includes over 75,000 clones, with 85% to 90% observed a single time. The leading ten clones occupy about 2.4% of the sample. The time point label here, explained by the study, means: about 28 days (+/-7) after the second vaccine dose. The sample here was peripheral blood, taken 28 days after the second AZD1222 dose. The receptors originated from an adult who received the AZD1222 COVID-19 vaccine.

The chain joins TRBV10-2 to TRBJ2-7; 8 bases are a match to TRBD2. V trimming: 6 bases; J trimming: 1 base; junction bases outside the gene matches: 5. The CDR3 covers 14 residues. Germline V CDR1 and CDR2: WSHSY, SAAADI. The CDR3 DNA is TGCGCCAGCAGGGAGCGGGGGAGTTCCTACGAGCAGTACTTC. As protein: CASRERGSSYEQYF.

This clone showed up just once. The V and J genes are TRBV29-1 and TRBJ2-1; D is possibly TRBD2 (6 bases). There are 16 residues in the CDR3. Germline assignment: CDR1 SQVTM and CDR2 ANQGSEA. The germline V and J ends were trimmed by 4 bases and 2 bases, with 18 bases remaining between them. The CDR3 sequence is CSVVLLALSPYNEQFF. The CDR3 nucleotides are TGCAGCGTTGTATTACTAGCCCTATCTCCCTACAATGAGCAGTTCTTC.

The chain couples TRBV5-1 to TRBJ1-1; D unresolved. CDR3 size: 14 residues. CDR1 and CDR2 from the germline V gene are SGHRS and YFSETQ. V was trimmed by 0 bases and J by 4 bases, leaving 10 bases between them. The CDR3 sequence is CASSLAWGGTEAFF. Written as DNA, the CDR3 is TGCGCCAGCAGCTTGGCCTGGGGAGGCACTGAAGCTTTCTTT.

This chain joins TRBV2 and TRBJ2-1; 15 positions agree with TRBD2. V was clipped by 7 bases and J by 12 bases; unmatched bases: 7. The CDR3 spans 14 residues. Looked up from germline, CDR1 is SNHLY and CDR2 is FYNNEI. CDR3 residues: CASKGTSGGLAQFF. The CDR3 DNA reads as TGTGCCAGCAAAGGGACTAGCGGGGGGTTGGCGCAGTTCTTC.

This clone was recorded only once. This chain links TRBV7-2 with TRBJ2-5, with D unclear. Trimming removed 1 base at V and 4 bases at J, with 7 bases between. The CDR3 spans 13 residues. Per germline, CDR1 SGHTA and CDR2 FQGNSA. The CDR3 protein is CASSLEYIETQYF. The CDR3 DNA reads TGTGCCAGCAGCTTAGAGTATATAGAGACCCAGTACTTC.

The chain joins TRBV7-9 to TRBJ2-2; tentative D call: TRBD2 (5 bases). V was shortened by 2 bases and J by 1 base, with 11 bases between the two germline ends. The CDR3 is made up of 16 amino acids. The germline gives CDR1 SEHNR, CDR2 FQNEAQ (reference sequence). The CDR3 loop reads CASSLFTGKNTGELFF. In DNA, the CDR3 is TGTGCCAGCAGCTTATTCACCGGGAAGAACACCGGGGAGCTGTTTTTT. The full variable domain, with the rest looked up from reference TRBV7-9 and TRBJ2-2, is DTGVSQNPRHKITKRGQNVTFRCDPISEHNRLYWYRQTLGQGPEFLTYFQNEAQLEKSRLLSDRFSAERPKGSFSTLEIQRTEQGDSAMYLCASSLFTGKNTGELFFGEGSRLTVL.

The rearrangement joins TRBV18 to TRBJ2-1, with TRBD2 matching over 10 bases. From germline, CDR1 is KGHSH and CDR2 LQKENI. The trim removed 5 bases at V and 2 bases at J, leaving 6 bases unmatched. The CDR3 has 16 residues. CDR3 protein: CASSSMLAGAYNEQFF. CDR3 DNA: TGTGCCAGCTCATCAATGCTAGCGGGAGCCTACAATGAGCAGTTCTTC.

V is TRBV11-2 and J is TRBJ2-5; tentative D call: TRBD2 (5 bases). The germline V gene has CDR1 SGHAT and CDR2 FQNNGV. CDR3 size: 13 residues. With 6 bases removed from V and 4 bases from J, the gap between germline ends came to 12 bases. CDR3 protein: CASRLEEGETQYF. In DNA, the CDR3 is TGTGCCAGCAGATTGGAGGAAGGAGAGACCCAGTACTTC.

This clone was picked up one time. The gene calls are TRBV19 and TRBJ1-2, with 8 bases matching TRBD1. The CDR3 totals 13 residues. Trimming at V came to 5 bases and at J to 6 bases, leaving 5 bases not matched to a gene. Germline V lookup: CDR1 LNHDA, CDR2 SQIVND (reference sequence). In nucleotides, the CDR3 is TGTGCCAGTAGTGAGTGGACAGGGAATGGCTACACCTTC. This sequence encodes CASSEWTGNGYTF.

The rearrangement links TRBV9 to TRBJ2-3; 7 nucleotides match TRBD2. This CDR3 contains 16 residues. V shed 0 bases and J 0 bases; nucleotides not matched to a gene: 4. Germline values: CDR1 SGDLS, CDR2 YYNGEE. DNA of the CDR3: TGTGCCAGCAGCGTAGTTGGCGGGGGTAGCACAGATACGCAGTATTTT. Translating it yields CASSVVGGGSTDTQYF.

The V call is TRBV27, the J call TRBJ1-2; 9 bases are a match to TRBD1. In germline, CDR1 is MNHEY, CDR2 SMNVEV (reference sequence). The CDR3 has 14 amino acids. Trimming took 6 bases from V and 8 from J; bases not matched to a gene: 10. The CDR3 DNA sequence: TGTGCCAGCAGGAAAGTGACAGGGGGTCGGGGCTACACCTTC. It yields the protein CASRKVTGGRGYTF.

Concerning this clone: Sequence at one end of the junction differs from germline and may be a read error. The CDR3 reads CASSRGQGLSETQYF. CDR3 sequence (DNA): TGTGCTAGCAGCCGAGGACAGGGTTTGTCAGAGACCCAGTACTTC. The V call is TRBV7-7, the J call TRBJ2-5, with 8 bases lining up with TRBD1. The CDR3 loop spans 15 amino acids. CDR1 and CDR2 (germline): SSHAT, FNYEAQ (reference sequence).

The J gene is TRBJ2-3, the V gene TRBV7-9, with 12 nucleotides matching TRBD2. This CDR3 contains 18 residues. V trimming: 4 bases; J trimming: 0 bases; junction bases outside the gene matches: 8. Germline V gene sequence: CDR1 SEHNR, CDR2 FQNEAQ (reference sequence). This chain's CDR3 is CASSWTSGDTASTDTQYF. CDR3 coding DNA: TGTGCCAGCAGCTGGACTAGCGGGGACACTGCTAGCACAGATACGCAGTATTTT.